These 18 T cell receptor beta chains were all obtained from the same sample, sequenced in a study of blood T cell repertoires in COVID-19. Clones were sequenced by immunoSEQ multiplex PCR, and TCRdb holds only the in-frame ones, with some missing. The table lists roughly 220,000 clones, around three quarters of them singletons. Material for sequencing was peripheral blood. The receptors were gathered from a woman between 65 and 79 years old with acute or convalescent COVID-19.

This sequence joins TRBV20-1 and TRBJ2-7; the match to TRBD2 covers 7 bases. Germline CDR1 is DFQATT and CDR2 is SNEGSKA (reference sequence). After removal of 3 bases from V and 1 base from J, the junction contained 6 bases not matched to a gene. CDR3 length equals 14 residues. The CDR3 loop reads CSASPSGDSYEQYF. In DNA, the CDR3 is TGCAGTGCTAGTCCTAGCGGCGATTCCTACGAGCAGTACTTC.

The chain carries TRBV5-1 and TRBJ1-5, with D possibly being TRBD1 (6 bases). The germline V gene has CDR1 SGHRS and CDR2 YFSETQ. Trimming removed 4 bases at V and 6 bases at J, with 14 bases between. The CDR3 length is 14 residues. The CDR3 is CASSTEGGGQPQHF. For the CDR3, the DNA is TGCGCCAGCAGCACCGAGGGAGGGGGTCAGCCCCAGCATTTT. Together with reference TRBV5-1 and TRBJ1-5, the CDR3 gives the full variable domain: KAGVTQTPRYLIKTRGQQVTLSCSPISGHRSVSWYQQTPGQGLQFLFEYFSETQRNKGNFPGRFSGRQFSNSRSEMNVSTLELGDSALYLCASSTEGGGQPQHFGDGTRLSIL.

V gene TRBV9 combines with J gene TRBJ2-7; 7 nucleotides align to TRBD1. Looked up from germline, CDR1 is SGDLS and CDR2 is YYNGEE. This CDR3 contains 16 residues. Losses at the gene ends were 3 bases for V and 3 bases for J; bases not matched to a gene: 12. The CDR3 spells CASSERPGTVIYEQYF. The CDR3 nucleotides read TGTGCCAGCAGCGAACGTCCCGGGACAGTTATCTACGAGCAGTACTTC.

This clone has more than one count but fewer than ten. The CDR3: CASSVDQGTGPDTQYF. In DNA, the CDR3 is TGTGCCAGCAGCGTAGATCAGGGGACAGGGCCAGATACGCAGTATTTT. The chain employs TRBV9 and TRBJ2-3, with TRBD1 matching over 9 bases. The V gene's germline CDR1 is SGDLS and CDR2 YYNGEE. The length of the CDR3 is 16 residues. V gave up 0 bases and J gave up 4 bases; unmatched junction bases: 6.

The CDR3, as DNA: TGTGCCAGCAGTTTATCAGTGAGGAAGAACACTGAAGCTTTCTTT. This codes for CASSLSVRKNTEAFF. V and J are TRBV27 and TRBJ1-1, with D uncertain. Looked up from germline, CDR1 is MNHEY and CDR2 is SMNVEV (reference sequence). V was trimmed by 0 bases and J by 1 base, leaving 9 bases between them. The CDR3 consists of 15 residues.

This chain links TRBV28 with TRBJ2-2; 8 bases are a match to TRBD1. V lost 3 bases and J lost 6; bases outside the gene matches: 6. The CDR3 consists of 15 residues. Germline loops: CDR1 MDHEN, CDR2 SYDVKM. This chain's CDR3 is CASSFQGALSGELFF. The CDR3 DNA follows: TGTGCCAGCAGTTTCCAGGGGGCGCTTTCCGGGGAGCTGTTTTTT.

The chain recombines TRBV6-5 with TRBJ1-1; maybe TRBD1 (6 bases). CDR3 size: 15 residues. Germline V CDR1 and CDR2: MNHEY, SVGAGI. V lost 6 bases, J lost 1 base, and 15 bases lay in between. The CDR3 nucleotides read TGTGCCAGCAGCCTCCGGGGGGCAGGGAACACTGAAGCTTTCTTT. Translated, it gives CASSLRGAGNTEAFF.

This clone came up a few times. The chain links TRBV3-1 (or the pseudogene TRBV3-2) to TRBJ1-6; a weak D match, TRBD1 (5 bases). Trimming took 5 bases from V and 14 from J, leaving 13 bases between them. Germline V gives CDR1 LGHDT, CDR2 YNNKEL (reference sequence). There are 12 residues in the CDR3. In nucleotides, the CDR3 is TGTGCCAGCAGCTTCCATAGGGGCACCCTCCACTTT. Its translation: CASSFHRGTLHF.

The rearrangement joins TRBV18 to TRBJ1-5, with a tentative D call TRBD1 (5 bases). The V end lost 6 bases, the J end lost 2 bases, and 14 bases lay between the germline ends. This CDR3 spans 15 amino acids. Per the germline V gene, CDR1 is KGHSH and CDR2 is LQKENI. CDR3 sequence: CASSASGGGNQPQHF. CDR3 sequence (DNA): TGTGCCAGCTCGGCCTCGGGGGGGGGCAATCAGCCCCAGCATTTT.

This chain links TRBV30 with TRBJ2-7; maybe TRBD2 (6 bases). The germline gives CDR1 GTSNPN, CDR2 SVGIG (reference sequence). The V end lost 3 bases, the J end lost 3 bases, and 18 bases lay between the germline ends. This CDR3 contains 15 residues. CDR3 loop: CAWRRPDPGVYEQYF. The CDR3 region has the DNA TGTGCCTGGAGACGGCCGGATCCGGGGGTCTACGAGCAGTACTTC.

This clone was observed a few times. The CDR3 coding sequence is TGTGCCAGCAGCCAGGGGCCGGATGCTAACTATGGCTACACCTTC. Its protein product is CASSQGPDANYGYTF. This chain connects TRBV3-1 (or the pseudogene TRBV3-2) to TRBJ1-2, with a possible D match to TRBD1 (5 bases). Germline V gives CDR1 LGHDT, CDR2 YNNKEL (reference sequence). The V end was cut by 3 bases, the J end by 0 bases, with 11 bases between. The CDR3 runs 15 residues.

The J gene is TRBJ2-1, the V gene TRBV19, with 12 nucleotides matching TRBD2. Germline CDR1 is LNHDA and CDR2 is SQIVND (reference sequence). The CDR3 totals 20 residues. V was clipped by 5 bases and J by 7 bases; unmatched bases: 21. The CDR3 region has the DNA TGTGCCAGTAGTCCCGAAACTAGCGGGAGGTCCCCCCTCGTACGAAATGAGCAGTTCTTC. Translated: CASSPETSGRSPLVRNEQFF. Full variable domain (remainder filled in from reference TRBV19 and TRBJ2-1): DGGITQSPKYLFRKEGQNVTLSCEQNLNHDAMYWYRQDPGQGLRLIYYSQIVNDFQKGDIAEGYSVSREKKESFPLTVTSAQKNPTAFYLCASSPETSGRSPLVRNEQFFGPGTRLTVL.

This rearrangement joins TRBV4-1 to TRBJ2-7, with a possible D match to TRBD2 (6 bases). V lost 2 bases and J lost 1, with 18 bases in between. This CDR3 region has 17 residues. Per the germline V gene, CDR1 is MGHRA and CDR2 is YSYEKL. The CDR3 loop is CASSQYGLGDSSYEQYF. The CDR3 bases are TGCGCCAGCAGCCAATATGGGCTTGGGGACTCTTCCTACGAGCAGTACTTC.

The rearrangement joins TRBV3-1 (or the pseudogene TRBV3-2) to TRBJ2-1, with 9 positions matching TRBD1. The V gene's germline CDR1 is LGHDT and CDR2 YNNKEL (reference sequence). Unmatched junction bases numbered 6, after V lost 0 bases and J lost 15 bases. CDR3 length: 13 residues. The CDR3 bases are TGTGCCAGCAGCCAAGACCCCCGGACAGGGGTGTTCTTC. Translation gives CASSQDPRTGVFF.

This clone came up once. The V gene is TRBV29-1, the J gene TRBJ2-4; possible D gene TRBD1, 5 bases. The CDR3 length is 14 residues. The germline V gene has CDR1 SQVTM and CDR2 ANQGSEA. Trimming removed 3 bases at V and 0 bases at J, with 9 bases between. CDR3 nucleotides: TGCAGCGTTGAGGGGCCCGTAGCCAAAAACATTCAGTACTTC. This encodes CSVEGPVAKNIQYF.

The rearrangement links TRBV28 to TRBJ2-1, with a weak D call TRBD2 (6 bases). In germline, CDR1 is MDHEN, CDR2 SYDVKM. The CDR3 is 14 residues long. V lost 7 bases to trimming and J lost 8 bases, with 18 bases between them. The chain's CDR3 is CASTSPSSGHEQFF. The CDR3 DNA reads TGTGCCAGCACCTCCCCCTCGAGCGGGCATGAGCAGTTCTTC.

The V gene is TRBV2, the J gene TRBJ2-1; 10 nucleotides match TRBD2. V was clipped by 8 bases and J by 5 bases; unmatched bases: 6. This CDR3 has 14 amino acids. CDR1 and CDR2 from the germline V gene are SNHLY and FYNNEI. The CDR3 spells CASLRTSGNNEQFF. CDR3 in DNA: TGTGCCAGCCTGCGGACTAGCGGAAACAATGAGCAGTTCTTC.

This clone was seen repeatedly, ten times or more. The CDR3 loop reads CASRAGGELFF. The CDR3 DNA sequence: TGTGCCAGCAGAGCGGGAGGGGAGCTGTTTTTT. The chain couples TRBV3-1 (or the pseudogene TRBV3-2) to TRBJ2-2; TRBD2 agrees at 7 bases. The CDR3 contains 11 residues. The junction had 0 bases not matched to a gene; V was cut back by 6 bases and J by 8 bases. CDR1 LGHDT and CDR2 YNNKEL come from the germline V gene (reference sequence).